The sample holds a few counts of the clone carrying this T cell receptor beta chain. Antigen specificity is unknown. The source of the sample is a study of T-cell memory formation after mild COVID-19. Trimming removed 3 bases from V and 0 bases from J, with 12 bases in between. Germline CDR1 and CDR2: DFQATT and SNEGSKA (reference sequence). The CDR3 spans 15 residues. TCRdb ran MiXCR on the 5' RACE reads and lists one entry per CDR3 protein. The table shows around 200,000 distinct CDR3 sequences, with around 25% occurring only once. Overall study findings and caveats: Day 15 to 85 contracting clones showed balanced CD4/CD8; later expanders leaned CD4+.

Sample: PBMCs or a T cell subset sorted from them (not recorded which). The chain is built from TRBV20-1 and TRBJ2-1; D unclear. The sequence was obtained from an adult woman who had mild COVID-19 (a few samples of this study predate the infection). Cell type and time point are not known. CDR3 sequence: CSASDPASSYNEQFF. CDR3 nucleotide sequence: TGCAGTGCTAGCGATCCAGCGAGCTCCTACAATGAGCAGTTCTTC.